In this sample, the clone carrying this TCR beta chain turned up once. What it binds is not known. This sample stems from a study of cytomegalovirus exposure and HLA in healthy donors. Study-wide results and caveats: Evidence from a later analysis indicated that most CMV-associated TCR beta chains looked HLA-restricted.

V shed 1 base and J shed 0 bases, with 7 bases lying between them. In germline, CDR1 is SEHNR, CDR2 FQNEAQ (reference sequence). The CDR3 covers 15 residues. As for the donors, each was a healthy bone marrow donor. PCR was performed using 60 Vbeta and 13 Jbeta primers. The protocol was immunoSEQ multiplex PCR, while the TCRdb copy is restricted to in-frame clones and leaves out a portion. In the table there are more than 85,000 clones, under 80% of which are singletons. The TCR sequence derives from a woman aged 35 to 49 in good health and CMV-seropositive. The chain joins TRBV7-9 to TRBJ1-3, with unresolved D. The sequenced sample was PBMCs. DNA of the CDR3: TGTGCCAGCAGCTTAGAACCGAGCTCTGGAAACACCATATATTTT. It translates to CASSLEPSSGNTIYF.